This T cell receptor beta chain derives from a study of cytomegalovirus exposure and HLA in healthy donors. Study information: From about 180 million T cells, an earlier analysis saw 117 million unique TCR beta sequences. Study conclusions and caveats: In a later analysis, V- and J-gene trimming of beta chains associated with a DCLRE1C missense variant, replicated independently. Overall, roughly 160 TCR beta chains were annotated as cytomegalovirus-associated.

In regard to this clone: Its antigen remains unknown.

PCR amplification relied on 60 Vbeta primers (plus 13 Jbeta primers). Generated by immunoSEQ multiplex PCR, the TCRdb table keeps only in-frame clones and is missing some. The sample includes 89,000 or so clones, under 85% seen only once; the top ten take approximately 2%. V lost 2 bases and J lost 11, with 13 bases in between. CDR3 length equals 14 residues. Germline CDR1 reads MGHDK; CDR2 reads SYGVNS. The sample taken for sequencing was PBMCs. The J gene is TRBJ1-6, the V gene TRBV25-1; tentative D call: TRBD1 (6 bases). The clonotype was recovered from a boy younger than 18 in good health and CMV-seronegative. CDR3 DNA: TGTGCCAGCAGTGAAGTGACAGGCGTCCCACCCCTCCACTTT. This gives the protein CASSEVTGVPPLHF.